The sequence of this T cell receptor beta chain was determined in a study of spatial heterogeneity in lung cancer. Background on the study: Each unique TCR and UMI combination was seen more than ten times on average in raw reads.

As to time point: sample taken at primary tumor resection. Samples came from roughly 75 TRACERx patients with untreated early-stage lung cancer. Whole RNA came from tumor, nontumor lung or frozen PBMC and was sequenced without being sorted. Every individual TCR cDNA molecule carried its own unique molecular identifier, which allowed correction of PCR and sequencing errors. TCRdb redid the calling of the 5' RACE reads with MiXCR, one entry per CDR3 protein. The sample shows roughly 5,300 distinct CDR3 sequences, 8.4% of them seen only once. The junction had 11 bases not matched to a gene; V was cut back by 4 bases and J by 11 bases. The CDR3 extends over 14 amino acids. CDR1 is SGDLS, CDR2 YYNGEE, per germline. Study-level findings and limits: Tumor mutation count correlated with how many alpha and beta TCRs expanded intratumorally.

Within the sample, this clonotype is medium-sized (0.01 to 0.1%). Its antigen is not identified. The clonotype comes from a female donor with early-stage non-small cell lung cancer. Sample: lung tumor tissue, taken at surgery. The rearrangement links TRBV9 to TRBJ2-4, with 8 bases identical to TRBD1. The CDR3 loop is CASSPEGMTGVQYF. CDR3 nucleotides: TGTGCCAGCAGCCCTGAAGGCATGACAGGGGTTCAGTACTTC.